The 22 T cell receptor beta chains presented below share a single source sample, sequenced in a study of blood T cell repertoires in COVID-19. Libraries were prepared by immunoSEQ multiplex PCR; TCRdb keeps only in-frame clonotypes and omits some of them. The sample has under 200,000 clones; around 80% are singletons. Sequenced: peripheral blood. Every receptor here comes from a man aged 60-69 years with acute or convalescent COVID-19.

The chain employs TRBV6-5 and TRBJ1-5; tentatively, D is TRBD1 (6 bases). Between the trimmed V and J ends, which lost 0 bases and 4 bases, there was a span of 10 bases. The length of the CDR3 is 15 residues. CDR1 and CDR2 from the germline V gene are MNHEY and SVGAGI. The CDR3 DNA reads as TGTGCCAGCAGTTACTCAGCAGGGGCAAATCAGCCCCAGCATTTT. This encodes CASSYSAGANQPQHF.

This clone has only a few counts. The chain employs TRBV7-9 and TRBJ2-7, with D maybe TRBD2 (6 bases). Germline lookup yields CDR1 SEHNR and CDR2 FQNEAQ (reference sequence). The CDR3 totals 15 residues. The V and J ends lost 5 bases and 6 bases respectively, with 20 bases between them. The CDR3, as DNA: TGTGCCAGCAGCCCCCCGACTAGTAAGCGGCGCGAGCAGTACTTC. Residues: CASSPPTSKRREQYF.

This chain connects TRBV12-3 or TRBV12-4 to TRBJ1-6; possible D gene TRBD1, 5 bases. Trimming cost V 5 bases and J 7 bases, with 9 bases left between them. The CDR3 loop spans 13 amino acids. This CDR3 is CASSRGVNSPLHF. CDR3 DNA sequence: TGTGCCAGCAGTCGGGGGGTGAATTCACCCCTCCACTTT.

The V gene is TRBV19, the J gene TRBJ1-1, with D possibly matching TRBD1 (6 bases). V dropped 0 bases and J dropped 3 bases, with 17 bases sitting between them. Germline assignment: CDR1 LNHDA and CDR2 SQIVND (reference sequence). The CDR3 sequence is 17 residues long. Here the CDR3 reads CASSIDQGRTADTEAFF. The DNA for the CDR3 is TGTGCCAGTAGTATAGATCAAGGAAGGACAGCGGACACTGAAGCTTTCTTT.

The chain uses TRBV9 and TRBJ1-3; TRBD1 is a possible D gene (6 bases). Trimming left V 4 bases short and J 1 base short, with 15 bases between. The CDR3 is made up of 16 amino acids. Germline CDR1 is SGDLS and CDR2 is YYNGEE. The CDR3: CASSPRQAMSGNTIYF. The CDR3 DNA reads as TGTGCCAGCAGCCCCCGACAGGCTATGTCTGGAAACACCATATATTTT. Together with reference TRBV9 and TRBJ1-3, the CDR3 gives the full variable domain: DSGVTQTPKHLITATGQRVTLRCSPRSGDLSVYWYQQSLDQGLQFLIQYYNGEERAKGNILERFSAQQFPDLHSELNLSSLELGDSALYFCASSPRQAMSGNTIYFGEGSWLTVV.

The chain is built from TRBV11-1 and TRBJ2-3, with 9 bases matching TRBD2. The length of the CDR3 is 15 residues. Germline CDR1 reads SGHAT; CDR2 reads FQDESV (reference sequence). J lost 6 bases, V lost 0 bases, and 4 bases had no gene match. The CDR3 DNA follows: TGTGCCAGCAGCTTAGCGCGCGCGGGGGGGGATACGCAGTATTTT. Its protein product is CASSLARAGGDTQYF.

The chain carries TRBV19 and TRBJ1-5, with 7 bases identical to TRBD1. V lost 4 bases and J lost 9; bases outside the gene matches: 9. CDR1 and CDR2 (germline): LNHDA, SQIVND (reference sequence). The length of the CDR3 is 14 residues. CDR3 sequence (DNA): TGTGCCAGTAGTACACAGGGGACGCGAAGGCCCCAGCATTTT. Residues: CASSTQGTRRPQHF.

The rearrangement joins TRBV9 to TRBJ2-3, with 9 nucleotides matching TRBD1. CDR3 length: 16 residues. V trimming: 2 bases; J trimming: 3 bases; junction bases outside the gene matches: 7. Germline V gene sequence: CDR1 SGDLS, CDR2 YYNGEE. The CDR3 reads CASSVSGQGGTDTQYF. The CDR3, as DNA: TGTGCCAGCAGCGTCTCGGGACAGGGAGGGACAGATACGCAGTATTTT.

The chain links TRBV5-6 to TRBJ2-1; D may be TRBD1 (5 bases). V lost 4 bases to trimming and J lost 0 bases, with 11 bases between them. Germline V gene data show CDR1 as SGHDT and CDR2 as YYEEEE. This CDR3 spans 15 amino acids. As DNA, the CDR3 is TGTGCCAGCAGCGTTAGGGGATTCTCCTACAATGAGCAGTTCTTC. This translates into CASSVRGFSYNEQFF.

The chain recombines TRBV9 with TRBJ1-1; TRBD1 is a possible D gene (5 bases). The CDR3 loop spans 12 amino acids. CDR1 and CDR2 (germline): SGDLS, YYNGEE. V lost 3 bases, J lost 4 bases, and 7 bases lay in between. The CDR3, as DNA: TGTGCCAGCAGCGCCGGGGGCACTGAAGCTTTCTTT. Translating gives CASSAGGTEAFF. The full variable domain, rest sourced from reference TRBV9 and TRBJ1-1, is DSGVTQTPKHLITATGQRVTLRCSPRSGDLSVYWYQQSLDQGLQFLIQYYNGEERAKGNILERFSAQQFPDLHSELNLSSLELGDSALYFCASSAGGTEAFFGQGTRLTVV.

The chain recombines TRBV3-1 (or the pseudogene TRBV3-2) with TRBJ1-1, with TRBD1 as a possible D gene (5 bases). The germline CDR1 and CDR2 sequences are LGHDT and YNNKEL (reference sequence). The CDR3 length is 15 residues. With 0 bases removed from V and 1 base from J, the gap between germline ends came to 9 bases. CDR3 residues: CASSQDVTENTEAFF. DNA for the CDR3: TGTGCCAGCAGCCAAGATGTGACAGAGAACACTGAAGCTTTCTTT.

The chain couples TRBV12-5 to TRBJ1-5; 7 nucleotides align to TRBD1. V shed 6 bases, J shed 4 bases, and the junction held 6 bases outside the gene matches. This CDR3 has 14 amino acids. Looked up from germline, CDR1 is LGHNT and CDR2 is FRNRAP. The CDR3 coding sequence is TGTGCTAGTGGCAGGGGGGCAGTTAATCAGCCCCAGCATTTT. Amino acids: CASGRGAVNQPQHF.

This clone was observed once. The CDR3 nucleotides are TGTGCCAGCAGCCTTCAGTTCCCCTATGGCTACACCTTC. Protein: CASSLQFPYGYTF. The gene calls are TRBV5-5 and TRBJ1-2; D uncertain. CDR1 is SGHKS, CDR2 YYEKEE, per germline (reference sequence). The ends were cut back, 4 bases at V and 4 bases at J, with 11 bases in the middle. This CDR3 has 13 amino acids.

V is TRBV24-1 and J is TRBJ2-3; 7 nucleotides agree with TRBD2. Germline CDR1 KGHDR, CDR2 SFDVKD. The CDR3 spans 13 residues. CDR3: CAVGGSFTDTQYF. The CDR3 DNA sequence: TGTGCAGTCGGGGGGAGTTTCACAGATACGCAGTATTTT.

This clone turned up a few times. The chain couples TRBV12-3 or TRBV12-4 to TRBJ2-4; D is unclear. Trimming removed 6 bases from V and 7 bases from J, with 7 bases in between. The CDR3 is made up of 11 amino acids. The chain's CDR3 is CASRVRNIQYF. The CDR3 DNA reads TGTGCCAGCAGAGTTCGGAACATTCAGTACTTC.

In regard to this clone: An end of the junction differs from the germline gene, which may be a read error. The same CDR3 is also encoded by other DNA sequences in this sample. The J gene is TRBJ1-1, the V gene TRBV6-6, with D possibly being TRBD1 (6 bases). Germline assignment: CDR1 MNHNY and CDR2 SVGAGI (reference sequence). The CDR3 sequence is 14 residues long. The CDR3 reads CASSYSGGNTEAFF. Here the CDR3 DNA reads TGTGCCAGCAGTTACTCAGGGGGAAACACTGAAGCCTTCTTT.

The table lists this clone with a count of one. This chain uses TRBV4-1 with TRBJ2-1, with 12 nucleotides matching TRBD2. Germline V gene data show CDR1 as MGHRA and CDR2 as YSYEKL. J gave up 6 bases and V 4 bases, and 1 base lay outside the gene matches. This CDR3 is 14 amino acids long. The CDR3 sequence: CASSRTSGVNEQFF. For the CDR3, the DNA is TGCGCCAGCAGCCGGACTAGCGGGGTCAATGAGCAGTTCTTC.

This sequence joins TRBV15 and TRBJ1-2; D perhaps matches TRBD1 (5 bases). Germline V gene lookup returns CDR1 LNHNV and CDR2 YYDKDF (reference sequence). Deletions cut 0 bases from V and 3 bases from J, with 17 bases between. CDR3 size: 17 residues. CDR3 sequence reads: CATSRERERGGDYGYTF. Here the CDR3 DNA reads TGTGCCACCAGCAGAGAGAGGGAGAGGGGAGGGGACTATGGCTACACCTTC.

The V call is TRBV10-2, the J call TRBJ1-5, with D maybe TRBD1 (5 bases). The germline V and J ends were trimmed by 5 bases and 1 base, with 9 bases remaining between them. CDR1 is WSHSY, CDR2 SAAADI, per germline. CDR3 length equals 14 residues. The CDR3 loop is CASSPQGSNQPQHF. CDR3 in DNA: TGCGCCAGCAGTCCCCAGGGAAGCAATCAGCCCCAGCATTTT.

Of note for this clone: Mismatch with germline at one junction end may stem from a read error. The chain recombines TRBV6-5 with TRBJ2-5; D not certain. This CDR3 contains 13 residues. The V gene's germline CDR1 is MNHEY and CDR2 SVGAGI. DNA for the CDR3: TGTGCCAGCAGTTACCGTAGACAAGAGAGCCAGTACTTC. Translation: CASSYRRQESQYF.

The chain has TRBV7-2 and TRBJ2-2, with 8 bases matching TRBD1. The junction had 8 bases not matched to a gene; V was cut back by 1 base and J by 1 base. CDR1 and CDR2 (germline): SGHTA, FQGNSA. The CDR3 loop spans 18 amino acids. The CDR3 spells CASSLGWMTGVNTGELFF. The CDR3 DNA reads as TGTGCCAGCAGCTTAGGGTGGATGACAGGGGTGAACACCGGGGAGCTGTTTTTT. The complete variable domain, with remaining parts taken from reference TRBV7-2 and TRBJ2-2, reads GAGVSQSPSNKVTEKGKDVELRCDPISGHTALYWYRQSLGQGLEFLIYFQGNSAPDKSGLPSDRFSAERTGGSVSTLTIQRTQQEDSAVYLCASSLGWMTGVNTGELFFGEGSRLTVL.

V usage is TRBV3-1 (or the pseudogene TRBV3-2) and J usage is TRBJ2-3; 10 bases line up with TRBD1. This CDR3 is built from 13 residues. CDR1 is LGHDT, CDR2 YNNKEL, per germline (reference sequence). V shed 4 bases and J 6 bases; nucleotides not matched to a gene: 1. CDR3 sequence reads: CASSPDRGDTQYF. Written as DNA, the CDR3 is TGTGCCAGCAGCCCGGACAGGGGGGATACGCAGTATTTT.